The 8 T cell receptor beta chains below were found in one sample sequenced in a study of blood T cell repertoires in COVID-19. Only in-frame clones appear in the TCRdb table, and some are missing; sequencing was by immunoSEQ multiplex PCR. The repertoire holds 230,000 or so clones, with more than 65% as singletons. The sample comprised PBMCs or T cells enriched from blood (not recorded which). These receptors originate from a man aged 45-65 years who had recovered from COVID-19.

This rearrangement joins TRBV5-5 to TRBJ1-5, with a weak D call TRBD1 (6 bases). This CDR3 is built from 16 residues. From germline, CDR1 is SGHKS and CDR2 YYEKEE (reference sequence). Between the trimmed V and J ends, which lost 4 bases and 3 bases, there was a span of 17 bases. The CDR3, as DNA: TGTGCCAGCAGCAGAGAAGCAGGGGCGAACAATCAGCCCCAGCATTTT. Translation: CASSREAGANNQPQHF.

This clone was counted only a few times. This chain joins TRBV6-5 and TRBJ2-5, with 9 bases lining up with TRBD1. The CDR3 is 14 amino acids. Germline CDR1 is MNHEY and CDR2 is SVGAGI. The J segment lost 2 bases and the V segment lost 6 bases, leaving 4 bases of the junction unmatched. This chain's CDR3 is CASRWDRAQETQYF. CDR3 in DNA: TGTGCCAGCAGATGGGACAGGGCGCAAGAGACCCAGTACTTC.

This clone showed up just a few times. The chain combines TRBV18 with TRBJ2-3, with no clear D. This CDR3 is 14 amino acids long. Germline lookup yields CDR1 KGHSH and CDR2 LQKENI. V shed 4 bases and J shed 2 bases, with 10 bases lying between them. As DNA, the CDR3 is TGTGCCAGCTCACAAAACGGAGCCACAGATACGCAGTATTTT. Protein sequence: CASSQNGATDTQYF.

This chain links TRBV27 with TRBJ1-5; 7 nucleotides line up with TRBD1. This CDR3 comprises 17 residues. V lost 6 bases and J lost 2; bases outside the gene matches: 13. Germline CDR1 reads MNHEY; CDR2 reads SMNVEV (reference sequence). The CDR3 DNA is TGTGCCAGCAGCCTGGCAGGGGGGCGGGTCGGCAATCAGCCCCAGCATTTT. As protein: CASSLAGGRVGNQPQHF.

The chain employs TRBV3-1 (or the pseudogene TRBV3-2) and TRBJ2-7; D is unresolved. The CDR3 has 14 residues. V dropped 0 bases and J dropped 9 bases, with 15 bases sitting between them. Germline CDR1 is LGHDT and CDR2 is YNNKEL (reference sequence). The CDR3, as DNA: TGTGCCAGCAGCCAAGACGCTGCGGTAGCTCGGCAGTACTTC. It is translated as CASSQDAAVARQYF.

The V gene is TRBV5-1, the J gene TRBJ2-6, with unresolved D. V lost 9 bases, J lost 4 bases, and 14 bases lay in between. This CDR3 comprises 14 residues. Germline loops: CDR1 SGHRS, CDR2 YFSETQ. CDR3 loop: CATQAAPGANVLTF. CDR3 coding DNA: TGCGCCACCCAGGCTGCCCCGGGGGCCAACGTCCTGACTTTC.

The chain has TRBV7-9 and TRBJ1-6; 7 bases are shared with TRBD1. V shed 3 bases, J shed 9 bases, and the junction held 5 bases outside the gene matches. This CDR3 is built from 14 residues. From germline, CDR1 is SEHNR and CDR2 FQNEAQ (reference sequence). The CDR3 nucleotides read TGTGCCAGCAGCTTTGAGGGGGCTGGTTCACCCCTCCACTTT. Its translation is CASSFEGAGSPLHF.

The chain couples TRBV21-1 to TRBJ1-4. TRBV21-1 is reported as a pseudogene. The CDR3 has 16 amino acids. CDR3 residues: CASSKREGLWDEKLFF. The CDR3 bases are TGTGCCAGCAGCAAAAGGGAGGGACTGTGGGATGAAAAACTGTTTTTT.